This T cell receptor (beta chain) was sequenced in a study of shared clonotypes between healthy human individuals. General study findings and limits: Clonotypes that were shared across four donors made up approximately 5% of naive CD4 clonotypes.

To note about this clone: Its antigen is currently unknown.

Germline V gives CDR1 MNHEY, CDR2 SMNVEV (reference sequence). The CDR3 is made up of 11 amino acids. Trimming stripped 6 bases from V and 10 bases from J, with 10 bases between. Roughly 30,000 T cell genomes (about 210 ng DNA) went into each sorted-subset replicate. Generated by immunoSEQ multiplex PCR, the TCRdb table keeps only in-frame clones and is missing some. The sample has some 1.1 million clones, 60% to 80% seen once. This receptor was taken from a man aged 18 to 29 in good health. Some clones in this sample may be carry-over from other donors' samples. The rearrangement links TRBV27 to TRBJ2-1; TRBD2 is a possible D gene (6 bases). The sequenced sample was memory CD4+ T cells from PBMCs. Subset described: CD45RA-negative fraction. In DNA form, the CDR3 reads TGTGCCAGCAGCTCCGGGGGAGAGCAGTTCTTC. Encoded protein: CASSSGGEQFF.